Here is one T cell receptor beta chain with its context. A read error may account for a junction end that differs from germline. This sample was included in a study of CD8+CD57+ T cells in acquired aplastic anemia. The template for TCR beta VDJ and CDR3 sequence profiling was genomic DNA. TCRdb analysed the reads with MiXCR anew, one entry per CDR3 protein. This sample has 150,000 to 200,000 distinct CDR3 sequences, with 50% to 75% found just once. Germline lookup yields CDR1 SNHLY and CDR2 FYNNEI. The CDR3 runs to 14 residues. This rearrangement joins TRBV2 to TRBJ1-2; TRBD1 matches 8 bases. The sequence was collected from a human donor with severe aplastic anemia or a healthy control (not recorded which). Sequencing was carried out using sorted CD4+, CD8+, or CD8+CD57+ T cells (not recorded which) from PBMCs. Written as DNA, the CDR3 is TGTGTCAGCAGTGGACAGGGCTCTAACTATGGCTACACCTTC. Translated, it gives CVSSGQGSNYGYTF.